Included here is one T cell receptor (beta chain) sequence, with context. What it recognizes is unknown. This CDR3 is built from 13 residues. Trimming pared 2 bases from V and 7 bases from J, leaving 12 bases between. The germline V gene has CDR1 GTSNPN and CDR2 SVGIG (reference sequence). This specimen comes from a study of OX40 agonist ivuxolimab in advanced cancers. Overall study: An agonistic anti-OX40 (CD134) antibody, ivuxolimab, was used to treat the patients. Whole-study findings and limits: Some nonresponders likewise displayed low normalized T-cell clonal expansion.

Clones were read by immunoSEQ multiplex PCR, and TCRdb kept only the in-frame ones, dropping some. The sample lists approximately 64,000 clones; 88% were seen once. The V and J genes are TRBV30 and TRBJ1-5, with TRBD1 as a possible D gene (6 bases). The TCR sequence derives from an adult with an advanced solid tumor such as melanoma, head and neck, liver or kidney cancer. Here the sequenced sample was CD4+ or CD8+ T cells sorted from blood, taken in a trial of the OX40 agonist ivuxolimab. CDR3 nucleotides: TGTGCCTGGAGTCCCCCAGGGGCGCAGCCCCAGCATTTT. Translating gives CAWSPPGAQPQHF.